This T cell receptor (beta chain) was identified during a study of cytomegalovirus exposure and HLA in healthy donors. Primers included in the PCR were 60 Vbeta and 13 Jbeta primers. Only in-frame clones appear in the TCRdb table, and some are missing; sequencing was by immunoSEQ multiplex PCR. Of roughly 150,000 clones in the sample, approximately 80% were seen once. CDR3 size: 17 residues. V gave up 3 bases and J gave up 7 bases; unmatched junction bases: 8. The germline gives CDR1 ENHRY, CDR2 SYGVKD. Donors were ostensibly healthy at sampling, although undocumented immune exposures were probable. Sequencing input: PBMCs. This TCR came from a male donor in good health and CMV-seropositive. The chain recombines TRBV10-3 with TRBJ2-2, with 13 bases identical to TRBD2. CDR3 nucleotides: TGTGCCATCAGTGACAGGACTAGCGGGAGTGCTGGCGGGGAGCTGTTTTTT. It yields the protein CAISDRTSGSAGGELFF.